The 22 T cell receptor beta chains listed next were all sequenced from one sample in a study of patients and donors after allogeneic stem cell transplantation. TCRdb processed the RT-PCR reads anew with MiXCR; each CDR3 protein has one entry. The sample has over 150,000 distinct CDR3 sequences; 30% are singletons. The sample taken for sequencing was blood, either unsorted or a sorted T cell fraction (not recorded which). All receptors derive from a human donor who was either an allogeneic HSCT recipient or a stem cell or donor lymphocyte infusion donor (not recorded which). It is not recorded whose cells these are; they may come from a transplant donor.

The chain employs TRBV4-3 and TRBJ1-3; D uncertain. The CDR3 spans 19 residues. The ends were cut back, 0 bases at V and 0 bases at J, with 18 bases in the middle. The germline V gene encodes CDR1 LGHNA and CDR2 YSLEER. CDR3 bases: TGCGCCAGCAGCCAAGAGAATCTCGGCACCACTTACTCTGGAAACACCATATATTTT. Protein sequence: CASSQENLGTTYSGNTIYF.

This clonotype appeared a few times. V usage is TRBV4-3 and J usage is TRBJ2-7, with 13 bases identical to TRBD2. V shed 5 bases, J shed 1 base, and the junction held 8 bases outside the gene matches. CDR1 is LGHNA and CDR2 is YSLEER in the germline V gene. This CDR3 is 17 amino acids long. The CDR3: CASSLFRTSGSSYEQYF. The CDR3 DNA follows: TGCGCCAGCAGCTTATTCCGGACTAGCGGGAGTTCCTACGAGCAGTACTTC.

This clonotype has more than one count but fewer than ten. The genes are TRBV6-5 and TRBJ1-1; D not resolved. The V end was cut by 2 bases, the J end by 5 bases, with 12 bases between. The CDR3 extends over 14 amino acids. Germline CDR1 is MNHEY and CDR2 is SVGAGI. In DNA, the CDR3 is TGTGCCAGCAGTTACCTCTTGACTGGTACTGAAGCTTTCTTT. It encodes CASSYLLTGTEAFF.

The rearrangement links TRBV29-1 to TRBJ2-2; no clear D. The V end lost 4 bases, the J end lost 2 bases, and 11 bases lay between the germline ends. There are 14 residues in the CDR3. The germline V gene encodes CDR1 SQVTM and CDR2 ANQGSEA. As DNA, the CDR3 is TGCAGCGTTGGTAGGACCTCTAACACCGGGGAGCTGTTTTTT. Protein product: CSVGRTSNTGELFF.

This clonotype was detected a few times. A much larger clone differs from this one at a single base, so this may be a read error. The chain recombines TRBV12-3 or TRBV12-4 with TRBJ1-2; D ambiguous. CDR3 length equals 12 residues. CDR3 sequence: CASTFPGYGCTF. CDR3 DNA: TGTGCCAGCACTTTCCCAGGCTATGGCTGCACCTTC.

This clonotype was seen at least ten times. Relative to the germline gene, one junction end is altered; a read error may explain this. This rearrangement joins TRBV5-1 to TRBJ2-3, with D possibly matching TRBD1 (5 bases). The V gene's germline CDR1 is SGHRS and CDR2 YFSETQ. The CDR3 loop spans 13 amino acids. The CDR3 DNA reads as TGTGCCAGCAGCTTAGGGGGCACAGATACGCAGTATTTT. Amino acids: CASSLGGTDTQYF.

The V gene is TRBV11-2, the J gene TRBJ2-1; D possibly uses TRBD1 or TRBD2 (5 bases each). Trimming shortened V by 8 bases and J by 9 bases, and 11 bases separated the two germline ends. Germline V gives CDR1 SGHAT, CDR2 FQNNGV. This CDR3 is 11 amino acids long. The DNA of the CDR3 is TGTGCCAGCGACCTGGGGACTGAGCAGTTCTTC. Protein sequence: CASDLGTEQFF.

This clonotype was observed a few times. This chain links TRBV14 with TRBJ2-5, with D uncertain. The germline V gene encodes CDR1 SGHDN and CDR2 FVKESK. The CDR3 extends over 15 amino acids. V lost 0 bases and J 3 bases, leaving 11 bases between the germline ends. CDR3 amino acids: CASSQDPAWKETQYF. The CDR3 DNA sequence: TGTGCCAGCAGCCAAGATCCAGCGTGGAAAGAGACCCAGTACTTC. Combining the CDR3 with reference TRBV14 and TRBJ2-5 gives the whole variable domain EAGVTQFPSHSVIEKGQTVTLRCDPISGHDNLYWYRRVMGKEIKFLLHFVKESKQDESGMPNNRFLAERTGGTYSTLKVQPAELEDSGVYFCASSQDPAWKETQYFGPGTRLLVL.

This clonotype was observed at least ten times. The chain has TRBV30 and TRBJ1-2; D gene unclear. Germline-derived CDR1 and CDR2 are GTSNPN and SVGIG (reference sequence). The V and J ends lost 2 bases and 8 bases respectively, with 15 bases between them. This CDR3 is 13 amino acids long. The CDR3 DNA follows: TGTGCCTGGAGTATTTCCCAGACCGGCGGCTACACCTTC. Its protein is CAWSISQTGGYTF.

The count of this clonotype is one. At one boundary the junction diverges from the germline segment, which might be a read error. V and J are TRBV7-7 and TRBJ2-1; D unresolved. The CDR3 runs to 15 residues. Germline CDR1 reads SSHAT; CDR2 reads FNYEAQ (reference sequence). DNA for the CDR3: TGTGCTAGCAGCTTGGGGATCGGAGACTACAATGAGCAGTTCTTC. Amino acids: CASSLGIGDYNEQFF. The full variable domain, rest sourced from reference TRBV7-7 and TRBJ2-1, is GAGVSQSPRYKVTKRGQDVTLRCDPISSHATLYWYQQALGQGPEFLTYFNYEAQPDKSGLPSDRFSAERPEGSISTLTIQRTEQRDSAMYRCASSLGIGDYNEQFFGPGTRLTVL.

Ten or more counts support this clonotype. The chain combines TRBV12-3 or TRBV12-4 with TRBJ1-1; 7 bases fit TRBD1. V lost 7 bases to trimming and J lost 3 bases; unmatched junction nucleotides: 8. The CDR3 is 14 residues long. The CDR3: CASTRQGGDTEAFF. DNA of the CDR3: TGTGCCAGCACTCGCCAGGGGGGTGACACTGAAGCTTTCTTT.

The rearrangement links TRBV20-1 to TRBJ1-1; the match to TRBD1 covers 7 bases. CDR3 length equals 14 residues. Germline trimming cut 6 bases from V and 5 bases from J; bases unmatched to any gene: 12. Germline assignment: CDR1 DFQATT and CDR2 SNEGSKA (reference sequence). CDR3 bases: TGCAGTGCAAGAAACAGGGGATCTTGGACTGAAGCTTTCTTT. It is translated as CSARNRGSWTEAFF.

This clonotype appeared a few times. The V and J genes are TRBV20-1 and TRBJ2-2; no clear D. This CDR3 is 14 amino acids long. The V gene's germline CDR1 is DFQATT and CDR2 SNEGSKA (reference sequence). V shed 0 bases and J shed 4 bases, with 9 bases lying between them. This chain's CDR3 is CSARDGRVTGELFF. Here the CDR3 DNA reads TGCAGTGCTAGAGATGGGCGTGTCACCGGGGAGCTGTTTTTT.

The chain is built from TRBV20-1 and TRBJ1-5; 9 nucleotides match TRBD1. From germline, CDR1 is DFQATT and CDR2 SNEGSKA (reference sequence). The junction had 11 bases not matched to a gene; V was cut back by 6 bases and J by 5 bases. The CDR3 covers 15 residues. CDR3 sequence (DNA): TGCAGTGCCAGCGCTCTCGGGACAGGGTATCAGCCCCAGCATTTT. Residues: CSASALGTGYQPQHF.

This clonotype was detected ten times or more. In DNA form, the CDR3 reads TGTGCCAGCAGGAGGGACACTGAAGCTTTCTTT. Its protein is CASRRDTEAFF. This chain joins TRBV12-3 or TRBV12-4 and TRBJ1-1; D is undetermined. V was clipped by 6 bases and J by 3 bases, with 5 bases between them. The CDR3 has 11 amino acids.

This chain connects TRBV20-1 to TRBJ2-3; D is unresolved. Germline V gene data show CDR1 as DFQATT and CDR2 as SNEGSKA (reference sequence). The CDR3 loop spans 10 amino acids. CDR3 amino acids: CTHGTHTQYF. The CDR3 DNA reads TGCACCCACGGCACGCATACGCAGTATTTT.

The V and J genes are TRBV7-9 and TRBJ1-4, with D uncertain. V shed 6 bases and J shed 11 bases, with 13 bases lying between them. Germline V lookup: CDR1 SEHNR, CDR2 FQNEAQ (reference sequence). The CDR3 has 12 residues. The CDR3 is CASSPDPGKLFF. In DNA, the CDR3 is TGTGCCAGCAGTCCCGACCCGGGCAAACTGTTTTTT.

The rearrangement joins TRBV6-5 to TRBJ1-2; D not resolved. V dropped 2 bases and J dropped 8 bases, with 9 bases sitting between them. Germline lookup yields CDR1 MNHEY and CDR2 SVGAGI. The CDR3 spans 12 residues. In nucleotides, the CDR3 is TGTGCCAGCAGTTACGACGGGATCGGCTACACCTTC. It encodes CASSYDGIGYTF.

This clonotype showed up just once. The V and J genes are TRBV30 and TRBJ2-7, with D unclear. The CDR3 totals 14 residues. In germline, CDR1 is GTSNPN, CDR2 SVGIG (reference sequence). V lost 0 bases, J lost 4 bases, and 13 bases lay in between. DNA of the CDR3: TGTGCCTGGAGTGTACCCATCTTACCTTACGAGCAGTACTTC. Translation: CAWSVPILPYEQYF.

The chain employs TRBV9 and TRBJ2-7, with D possibly being TRBD1 (6 bases). The CDR3 covers 14 residues. With 2 bases removed from V and 4 bases from J, the gap between germline ends came to 13 bases. Looked up from germline, CDR1 is SGDLS and CDR2 is YYNGEE. The CDR3 loop is CASSVSQGKYEQYF. For the CDR3, the DNA is TGTGCCAGCAGCGTCTCTCAGGGGAAGTACGAGCAGTACTTC.

This clonotype was observed a few times. The V and J genes are TRBV20-1 and TRBJ2-1; D gene uncertain. Germline assignment: CDR1 DFQATT and CDR2 SNEGSKA (reference sequence). This CDR3 contains 13 residues. V was clipped by 0 bases and J by 7 bases, with 10 bases between them. CDR3 loop: CSARDEPLNEQFF. CDR3 nucleotides: TGCAGTGCTAGAGATGAACCCCTTAATGAGCAGTTCTTC.

At least ten counts were recorded for this clonotype. The chain carries TRBV29-1 and TRBJ1-3; D not resolved. The CDR3 has 13 residues. Germline V gene sequence: CDR1 SQVTM, CDR2 ANQGSEA. Between the trimmed V and J ends, which lost 6 bases and 4 bases, there was a span of 13 bases. The CDR3 DNA reads TGCAGCGTGGGCCCAAGGTTGGGAAACACCATATATTTT. This encodes CSVGPRLGNTIYF.